This T cell receptor beta chain comes out of a study of blood T cell repertoires in COVID-19. Overall study: Spain, Italy and the United States supplied samples that represented acute and convalescent COVID-19. Sources were T cells, B-cell-depleted T cells, or PBMCs; the material itself was cDNA or gDNA.

Only one count was recorded for this clone. Everyone who took part was about 18 to 90 years old, and they came from about two dozen US areas. Methods used by the authors: Estimation of nucleated cell counts relied on the amplification of reference gene primers. Some clones are missing from TCRdb's copy, which holds only in-frame ones; the method was immunoSEQ multiplex PCR. V and J calls and clone size are those listed in that table; D and trimming were worked out from the DNA. This sample yields about 310,000 clones, of which nearly 90% are seen a single time; roughly a tenth belongs to the top ten. V gave up 8 bases and J gave up 0 bases; unmatched junction bases: 15. The CDR3 has 17 residues. Germline V gene data show CDR1 as SGHVS and CDR2 as FNYEAQ.

The specimen was PBMCs or T cells enriched from blood (not recorded which). The chain employs TRBV7-6 and TRBJ2-5; 7 positions agree with TRBD1. This sequence originates from a woman aged 30 to 39 who had recovered from COVID-19. CDR3 protein: CASQNPYRGSYQETQYF. CDR3 DNA sequence: TGTGCCAGCCAAAATCCCTACAGGGGATCGTACCAAGAGACCCAGTACTTC.